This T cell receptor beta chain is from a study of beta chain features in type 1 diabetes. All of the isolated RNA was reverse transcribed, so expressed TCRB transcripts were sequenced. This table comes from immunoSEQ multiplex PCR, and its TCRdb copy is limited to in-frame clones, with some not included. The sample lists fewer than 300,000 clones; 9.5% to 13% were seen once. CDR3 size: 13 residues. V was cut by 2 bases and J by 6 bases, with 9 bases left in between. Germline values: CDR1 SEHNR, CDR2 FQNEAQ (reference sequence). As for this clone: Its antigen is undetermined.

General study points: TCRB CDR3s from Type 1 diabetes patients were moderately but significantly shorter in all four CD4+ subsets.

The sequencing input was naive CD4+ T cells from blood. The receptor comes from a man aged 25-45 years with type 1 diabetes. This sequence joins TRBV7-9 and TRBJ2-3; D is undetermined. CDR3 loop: CASSLRVLDTQYF. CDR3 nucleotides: TGTGCCAGCAGCTTACGGGTATTGGATACGCAGTATTTT.